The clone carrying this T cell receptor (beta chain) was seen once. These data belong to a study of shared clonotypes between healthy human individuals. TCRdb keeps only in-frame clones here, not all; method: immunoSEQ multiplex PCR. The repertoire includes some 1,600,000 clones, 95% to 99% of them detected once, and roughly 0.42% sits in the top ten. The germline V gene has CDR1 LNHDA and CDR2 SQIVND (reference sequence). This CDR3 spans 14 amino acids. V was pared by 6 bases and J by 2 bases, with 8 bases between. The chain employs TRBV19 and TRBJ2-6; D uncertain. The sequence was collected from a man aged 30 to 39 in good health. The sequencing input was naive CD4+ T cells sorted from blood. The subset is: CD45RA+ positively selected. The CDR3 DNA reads TGTGCCAGTAGCCCCCGTGCTGGGGCCAACGTCCTGACTTTC. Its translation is CASSPRAGANVLTF.